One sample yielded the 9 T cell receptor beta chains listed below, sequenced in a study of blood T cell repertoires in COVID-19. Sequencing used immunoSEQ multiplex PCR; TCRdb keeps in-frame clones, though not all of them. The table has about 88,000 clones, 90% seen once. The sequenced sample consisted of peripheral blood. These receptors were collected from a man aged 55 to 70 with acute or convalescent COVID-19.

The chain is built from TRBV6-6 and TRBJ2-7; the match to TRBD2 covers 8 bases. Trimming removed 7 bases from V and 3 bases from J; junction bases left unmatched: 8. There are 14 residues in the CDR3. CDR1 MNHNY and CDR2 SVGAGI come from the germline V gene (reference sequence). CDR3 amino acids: CASTISGEIYEQYF. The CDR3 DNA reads TGTGCCAGCACGATTAGCGGGGAAATCTACGAGCAGTACTTC.

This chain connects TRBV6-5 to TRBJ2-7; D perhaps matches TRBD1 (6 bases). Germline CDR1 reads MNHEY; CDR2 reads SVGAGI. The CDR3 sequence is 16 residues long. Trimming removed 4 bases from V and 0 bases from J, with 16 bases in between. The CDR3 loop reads CASSSSTDSLSYEQYF. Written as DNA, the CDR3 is TGTGCCAGCAGTTCTTCAACGGACAGCCTCTCCTACGAGCAGTACTTC.

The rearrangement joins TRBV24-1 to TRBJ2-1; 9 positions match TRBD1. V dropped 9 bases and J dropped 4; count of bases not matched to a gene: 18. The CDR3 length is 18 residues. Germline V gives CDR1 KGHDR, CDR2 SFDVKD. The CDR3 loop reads CATGEQGAGEGSYNEQFF. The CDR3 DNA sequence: TGTGCCACCGGCGAACAGGGGGCAGGGGAGGGATCATACAATGAGCAGTTCTTC.

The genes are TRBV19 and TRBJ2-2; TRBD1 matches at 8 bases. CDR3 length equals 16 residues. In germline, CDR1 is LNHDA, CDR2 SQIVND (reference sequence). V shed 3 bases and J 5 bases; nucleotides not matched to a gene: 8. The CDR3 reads CASSMGQGAGTGELFF. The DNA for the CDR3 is TGTGCCAGTAGTATGGGTCAGGGGGCTGGGACCGGGGAGCTGTTTTTT. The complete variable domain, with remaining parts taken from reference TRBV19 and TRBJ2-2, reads DGGITQSPKYLFRKEGQNVTLSCEQNLNHDAMYWYRQDPGQGLRLIYYSQIVNDFQKGDIAEGYSVSREKKESFPLTVTSAQKNPTAFYLCASSMGQGAGTGELFFGEGSRLTVL.

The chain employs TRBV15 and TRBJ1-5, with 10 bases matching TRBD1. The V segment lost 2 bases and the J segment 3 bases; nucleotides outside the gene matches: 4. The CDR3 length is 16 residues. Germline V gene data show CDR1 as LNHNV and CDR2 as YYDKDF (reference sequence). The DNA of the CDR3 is TGTGCCACCAGCAGACTAGACAGGGGGCCCAATCAGCCCCAGCATTTT. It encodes CATSRLDRGPNQPQHF. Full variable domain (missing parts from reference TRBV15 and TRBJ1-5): DAMVIQNPRYQVTQFGKPVTLSCSQTLNHNVMYWYQQKSSQAPKLLFHYYDKDFNNEADTPDNFQSRRPNTSFCFLDIRSPGLGDTAMYLCATSRLDRGPNQPQHFGDGTRLSIL.

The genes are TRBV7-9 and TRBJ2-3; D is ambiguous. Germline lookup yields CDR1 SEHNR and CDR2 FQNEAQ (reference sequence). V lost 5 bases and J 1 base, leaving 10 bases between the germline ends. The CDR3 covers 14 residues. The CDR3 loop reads CASSLDRGTDTQYF. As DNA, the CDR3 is TGTGCCAGCAGCCTCGATCGGGGCACAGATACGCAGTATTTT.

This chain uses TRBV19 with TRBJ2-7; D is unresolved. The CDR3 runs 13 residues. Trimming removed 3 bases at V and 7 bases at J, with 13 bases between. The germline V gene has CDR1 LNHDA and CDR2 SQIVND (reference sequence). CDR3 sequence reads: CASSMQVALEQYF. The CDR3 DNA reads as TGTGCCAGTAGTATGCAGGTCGCGTTAGAGCAGTACTTC.

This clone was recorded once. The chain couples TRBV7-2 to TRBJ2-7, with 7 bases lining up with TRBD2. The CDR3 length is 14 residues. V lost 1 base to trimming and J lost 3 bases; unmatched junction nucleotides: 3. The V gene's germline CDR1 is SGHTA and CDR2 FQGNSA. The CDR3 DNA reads TGTGCCAGCAGCTTAGTATCTAGCGGCTACGAGCAGTACTTC. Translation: CASSLVSSGYEQYF.

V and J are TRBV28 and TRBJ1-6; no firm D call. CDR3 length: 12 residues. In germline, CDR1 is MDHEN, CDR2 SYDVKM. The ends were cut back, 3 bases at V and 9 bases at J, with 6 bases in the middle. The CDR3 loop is CASSFPRSPLHF. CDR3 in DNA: TGTGCCAGCAGTTTCCCCCGTTCACCCCTCCACTTT.